Sequencing of this T cell receptor beta chain was carried out in a study of Ad26.COV2.S vaccination and SARS-CoV-2 variants. On the study more broadly: Intramuscular Ad26.COV2.S at 5x10^10 or 1x10^11 viral particles. Study observations and caveats: Spike-specific responses of CD8+ and CD4+ T cells were reported to display substantial breadth after vaccination. Total T cell responses were possibly underestimated by TCR breadth and depth analyses.

Trimming at V came to 0 bases and at J to 5 bases, leaving 5 bases not matched to a gene. CDR3 length: 15 residues. CDR1 LGHNA and CDR2 YSLEER come from the germline V gene. Assay: immunoSEQ multiplex PCR; the TCRdb copy retains only in-frame clones and omits some. Seen here are some 420,000 clones, more than 75% observed once, and the top ten hold roughly 4%. Treatment meaning: 15 to 20 received Ad26.COV2.S at low or high dose, single or two shots; roughly five received placebo; per-sample allocation not given. Specimens were obtained on day 63 following the first vaccine or placebo injection. A remark on this clone: Its antigen remains unknown.

The J gene is TRBJ2-5, the V gene TRBV4-3, with 8 bases fitting TRBD2. The specimen comprised peripheral blood, sampled in a trial of Ad26.COV2.S vaccine versus placebo. This TCR came from a person between 18 and 65 years old who received the Ad26.COV2.S COVID-19 vaccine or a placebo. The CDR3 reads CASSQDPGGPETQYF. The CDR3 DNA follows: TGCGCCAGCAGCCAAGATCCGGGGGGGCCGGAGACCCAGTACTTC.